This T cell receptor beta chain emerged from a study of blood T cells in healthy people across ages (dated by TCRdb to between 2014 and 2016). For context, the study as a whole: In model experiments, template switching captured roughly one uniquely barcoded TCR beta cDNA molecule for every two T cells. Using deep sequencing normalized with unique cDNA molecular identifiers, the study measured how TCR beta repertoire diversity changes with age. Donors were grouped into four age groups: young (average 16 years), middle-aged (roughly 37), aged (62) and long-lived (just over 80). Donors of different ages were randomly distributed across sequencing lanes to avoid experimental bias. For two donors (one aged 18 to 30 and one aged 80 or older), the study analyzed two additional independent replicas of 1 million unique cDNA reads from the same blood draw.

Worth noting for this clonotype: Which antigen it targets is not known. A much larger clone sits a single nucleotide away, making a read error possible.

CDR1 and CDR2 (MNHEY, SVGAGI) derive from the germline V gene. Deletion took 3 bases off V and 4 bases off J, with a span of 20 bases between the germline ends. Taken from cysteine to phenylalanine, the CDR3 has 17 residues. Of all the DNA, just the CDR3 is kept, 51 bases in frame from base 1. The donors were around 39 Caucasian individuals from Russia, aged about 6 to 95 years, who were systemically healthy. Ten milliliters of peripheral blood were drawn from each donor into EDTA-treated Vacutainer tubes. Ficoll-Paque density-gradient centrifugation was used to isolate PBMCs, with at least 6.5 million per sample. Total RNA was extracted from PBMCs with Trizol reagent, with at least 5 micrograms obtained per sample. The percentages of naive CD45RAhigh/CD27high T cells were determined by flow cytometry on a PBMC aliquot from every donor. Broader findings and caveats from the paper: Total diversity estimates from one million sequenced T cells were considered lower bounds and underestimates. Because the CMV infection status of the donors was unknown, age-related changes in expanded clonotypes may potentially have been confounded. Observed TCR beta diversity correlated strongly with the percentage of naive T cells measured by flow cytometry. Because profiling used bulk unsorted PBMCs, naive and antigen-experienced compartments could not be compared conclusively. Compared with the aged group, the long-lived group had more naive CD4+ T cells, fewer expanded clones and increased TCR diversity, a pattern suggesting age selection. Observed TCR beta diversity per million T cells fell roughly linearly with age, and a significant reduction was already apparent by age approximately 40.

The method behind the library was 5' RACE. The sequencing machine was an Illumina HiSeq 2500. The second PCR ran for roughly 7 to 12 cycles and used a J-beta primer mix along with a sample-barcoded 5' primer. A unique molecular identifier was introduced onto each TCR beta cDNA molecule by a template-switch 5' adaptor carrying 12 random nucleotides. Each sample yielded at least 2.5 million CDR3-containing paired-end reads. First-strand cDNA synthesis was performed from all RNA using the Mint cDNA synthesis kit, with priming by a TRBC-specific oligonucleotide. After uracil-DNA glycosylase treatment, a first 18-cycle PCR used universal primers M1SS and BC2_uni_R on all cDNA. In the authors' own workflow: Normalization of each sample was performed by random selection of 1 million high-quality reads, each carrying a distinct molecular identifier. Instead of being binned into consensus sequences, reads that shared molecular identifiers were thrown out. MiTCR, run with a Q25 quality threshold and the strictest error-elimination algorithm, handled CDR3 identification, clonotype clustering and error correction. Lower-bound total TCR beta diversity was estimated with a nonparametric unseen species model using Euler transformation. Starting from the raw public reads, TCRdb applied fastp trimming at Q25, assembled clones with MiXCR and retained in-frame beta chains. Rows are combined by CDR3 protein, so each entry shows the most common genes and DNA. For this entry, the V and J calls and clone size follow TCRdb and not the study's own pipeline. The table for this sample lists about 600,000 distinct CDR3 sequences; around 48% of them were counted only once. The top ten clonotypes cover 20% to 25% of the sample.

The sequenced sample consisted of blood. This chain is built from TRBV6-5 and TRBJ2-3, with the D call perhaps TRBD1 or TRBD2, as 5 bases match in each case. This receptor was taken from a man aged 80 or over in good health. CDR3 region: CASSYQSRVGLADTQYF. In nucleotide form, the sequence is TGTGCCAGCAGTTATCAATCGAGGGTGGGGCTTGCAGATACGCAGTATTTT.